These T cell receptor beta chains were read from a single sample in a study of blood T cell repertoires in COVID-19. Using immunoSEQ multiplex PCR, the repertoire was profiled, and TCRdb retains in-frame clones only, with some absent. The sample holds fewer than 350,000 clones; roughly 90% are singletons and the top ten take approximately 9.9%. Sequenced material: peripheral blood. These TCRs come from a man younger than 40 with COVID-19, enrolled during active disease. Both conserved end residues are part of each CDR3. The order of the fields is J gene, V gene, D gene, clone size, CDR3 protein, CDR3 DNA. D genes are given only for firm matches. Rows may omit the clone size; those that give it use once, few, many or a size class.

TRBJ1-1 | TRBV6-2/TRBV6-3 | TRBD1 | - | CASSLLQGARAFF | TGTGCCAGCAGTCTCTTACAGGGGGCGAGAGCTTTCTTT
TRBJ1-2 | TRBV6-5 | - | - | CASSSPNTGNYGYTF | TGTGCCAGCAGCAGCCCGAACACAGGGAACTATGGCTACACCTTC
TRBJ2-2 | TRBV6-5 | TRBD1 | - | CASRPGQGVSGELFF | TGTGCCAGCAGACCGGGACAGGGGGTATCCGGGGAGCTGTTTTTT
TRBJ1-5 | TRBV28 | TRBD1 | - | CASIGAQGFRNQPQHF | TGTGCCAGCATCGGGGCACAGGGGTTCCGCAATCAGCCCCAGCATTTT
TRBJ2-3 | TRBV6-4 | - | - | CASSWDTGSGDTQYF | TGTGCCAGCAGTTGGGACACTGGGAGTGGAGATACGCAGTATTTT
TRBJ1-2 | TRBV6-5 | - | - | CASSYSGGDYGYTF | TGTGCCAGCAGTTACTCAGGGGGAGACTATGGCTACACCTTC
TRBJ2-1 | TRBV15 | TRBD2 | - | CATRVAGYNEQFF | TGTGCCACCAGGGTAGCGGGATACAATGAGCAGTTCTTC
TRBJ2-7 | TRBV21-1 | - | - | CASSKGGEVPYEQYF | TGTGCCAGCAGCAAAGGGGGCGAGGTTCCCTACGAGCAGTACTTC
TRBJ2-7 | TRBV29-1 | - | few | CSVGRVGYEQYF | TGCAGCGTAGGGCGGGTAGGCTACGAGCAGTACTTC
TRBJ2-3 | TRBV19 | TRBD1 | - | CASRILTGQGRYTQYF | TGTGCCAGTAGGATCCTGACGGGACAGGGACGTTATACGCAGTATTTT
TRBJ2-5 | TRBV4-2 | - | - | CASSQDQGDLWETQYF | TGTGCCAGCAGCCAAGATCAAGGGGATCTCTGGGAGACCCAGTACTTC
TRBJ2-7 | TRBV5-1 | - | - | CASSTFRDEQYF | TGCGCCAGCAGCACCTTCAGGGACGAGCAGTACTTC
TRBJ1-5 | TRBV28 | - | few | CASSLASAGASNQPQHF | TGTGCCAGCAGTTTGGCCTCCGCAGGGGCTTCGAATCAGCCCCAGCATTTT
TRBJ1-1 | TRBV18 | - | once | CASSPGGNTEAFF | TGTGCCAGCTCACCAGGAGGGAACACTGAAGCTTTCTTT
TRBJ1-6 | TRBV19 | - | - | CASSIWGNRVSPLHF | TGTGCCAGTAGTATATGGGGAAACAGGGTGTCACCCCTCCACTTT
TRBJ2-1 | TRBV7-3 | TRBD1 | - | CASSQDRDGEQFF | TGTGCCAGCAGCCAGGACAGGGATGGTGAGCAGTTCTTC
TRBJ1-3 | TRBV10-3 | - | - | CAIRSAVLDSGNTIYF | TGTGCCATCAGGTCTGCGGTTCTGGACTCTGGAAACACCATATATTTT
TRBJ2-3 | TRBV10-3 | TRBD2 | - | CAISGGASGGDTQYF | TGTGCCATCAGTGGTGGTGCTAGCGGGGGTGATACGCAGTATTTT
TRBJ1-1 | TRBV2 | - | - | CASSSREGTEAFF | TGTGCCAGCAGTAGCAGGGAAGGCACTGAAGCTTTCTTT
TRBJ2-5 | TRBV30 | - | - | CAAGGQETQYF | TGTGCCGCCGGAGGGCAAGAGACCCAGTACTTC
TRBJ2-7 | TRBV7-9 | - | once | CASSRLTEIGTPYEQYF | TGTGCCAGCAGCCGCTTAACAGAAATAGGGACACCTTACGAGCAGTACTTC
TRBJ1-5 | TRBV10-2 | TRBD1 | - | CASSESQGGHQPQHF | TGCGCCAGCAGTGAGTCACAGGGGGGCCATCAGCCCCAGCATTTT
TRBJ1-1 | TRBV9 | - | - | CASSAPEGNTEAFF | TGTGCCAGCAGCGCCCCCGAGGGGAACACTGAAGCTTTCTTT
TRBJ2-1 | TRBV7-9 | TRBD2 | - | CASSLVLGTSSDNEQFF | TGTGCCAGCAGCTTAGTTTTGGGGACTAGCAGCGACAATGAGCAGTTCTTC
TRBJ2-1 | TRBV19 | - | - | CASSTPYNEQFF | TGTGCCAGTAGTACCCCGTACAATGAGCAGTTCTTC
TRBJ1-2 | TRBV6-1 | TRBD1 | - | CASSTGGWVTF | TGTGCCAGCAGTACAGGGGGCTGGGTCACCTTC
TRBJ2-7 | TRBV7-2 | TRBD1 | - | CASSFGAGGQYF | TGTGCCAGCAGCTTTGGCGCAGGGGGCCAGTACTTC
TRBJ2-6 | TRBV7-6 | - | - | CASSLVPPGAGANVLTF | TGTGCCAGCAGCTTAGTCCCCCCAGGGGCTGGGGCCAACGTCCTGACTTTC
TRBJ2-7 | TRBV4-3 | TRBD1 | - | CASSQDAGGVEQYF | TGCGCCAGCAGCCAAGACGCAGGGGGAGTCGAGCAGTACTTC
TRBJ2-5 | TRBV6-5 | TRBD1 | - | CASSFDRGTETQYF | TGTGCCAGCAGTTTCGACAGGGGCACCGAGACCCAGTACTTC
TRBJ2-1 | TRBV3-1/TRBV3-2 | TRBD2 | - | CASSQVAGDSYNEQFF | TGTGCCAGCAGCCAAGTAGCGGGGGACTCCTACAATGAGCAGTTCTTC
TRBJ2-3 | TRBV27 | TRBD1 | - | CASSWGSGGPDTQYF | TGTGCCAGCAGTTGGGGGTCAGGGGGCCCAGATACGCAGTATTTT
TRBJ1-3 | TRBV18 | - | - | CASSPRIVSGNTIYF | TGTGCCAGCTCGCCCAGGATCGTATCTGGAAACACCATATATTTT
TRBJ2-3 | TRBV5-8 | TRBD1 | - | CASSFGQVTDTQYF | TGTGCCAGCAGCTTCGGACAGGTCACAGATACGCAGTATTTT
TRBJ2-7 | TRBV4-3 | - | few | CASSQEDGSGAYEQYF | TGCGCCAGCAGCCAAGAGGACGGGAGTGGGGCCTACGAGCAGTACTTC
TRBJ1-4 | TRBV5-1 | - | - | CASSPGQLNEKLFF | TGCGCCAGCAGCCCCGGACAGTTGAATGAAAAACTGTTTTTT
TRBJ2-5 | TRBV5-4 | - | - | CASSTRETQYF | TGTGCCAGCAGCACCCGGGAGACCCAGTACTTC
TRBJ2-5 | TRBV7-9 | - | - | CASSPEAETQYF | TGTGCCAGCAGCCCCGAGGCGGAGACCCAGTACTTC
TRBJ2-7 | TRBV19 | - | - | CASSIGPRPYEQYF | TGTGCCAGTAGTATAGGACCTAGGCCCTACGAGCAGTACTTC
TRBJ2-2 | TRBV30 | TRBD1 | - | CAWRALGQGPGELFF | TGTGCCTGGAGGGCGCTGGGACAGGGTCCCGGGGAGCTGTTTTTT
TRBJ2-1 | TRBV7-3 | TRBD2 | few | CATSSGAYNEQFF | TGTGCCACCAGTAGCGGGGCATACAATGAGCAGTTCTTC
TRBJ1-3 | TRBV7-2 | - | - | CASSLTRDTIYF | TGTGCCAGCAGCTTAACGAGGGACACCATATATTTT
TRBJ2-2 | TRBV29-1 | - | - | CSVVEDWNTGELFF | TGCAGCGTTGTAGAGGACTGGAACACCGGGGAGCTGTTTTTT
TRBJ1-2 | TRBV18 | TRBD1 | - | CASSLDRDYGYTF | TGTGCCAGCTCCCTGGACAGGGACTATGGCTACACCTTC
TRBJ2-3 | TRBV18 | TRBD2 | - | CASSPPGLAYSTDTQYF | TGTGCCAGCTCACCACCTGGACTAGCGTACAGCACAGATACGCAGTATTTT
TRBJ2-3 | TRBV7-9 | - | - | CASSLVTGSTDTQYF | TGTGCCAGCAGCTTAGTAACGGGGTCCACAGATACGCAGTATTTT
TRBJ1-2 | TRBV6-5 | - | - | CASSYGVVNYGYTF | TGTGCCAGCAGTTACGGAGTAGTAAACTATGGCTACACCTTC
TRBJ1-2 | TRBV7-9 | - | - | CASSLESFRETVDGYTF | TGTGCCAGCAGCTTAGAGTCCTTCAGGGAAACGGTTGATGGCTACACCTTC
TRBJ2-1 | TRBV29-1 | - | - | CSVHSGGFESGRSNNEQFF | TGCAGCGTCCACTCAGGGGGCTTCGAGAGCGGGAGGTCAAACAATGAGCAGTTCTTC
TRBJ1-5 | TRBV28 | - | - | CASSLGRGGNQPQHF | TGTGCCAGCAGTTTAGGCAGGGGAGGCAATCAGCCCCAGCATTTT
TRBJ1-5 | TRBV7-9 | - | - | CASSLDRTGGQPQHF | TGTGCCAGCAGCTTAGACAGGACCGGTGGTCAGCCCCAGCATTTT
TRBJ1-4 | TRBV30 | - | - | CAWSPSEKLFF | TGTGCCTGGAGCCCCTCGGAAAAACTGTTTTTT
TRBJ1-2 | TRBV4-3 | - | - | CASSQERTRLNGYTF | TGCGCCAGCAGCCAGGAAAGGACACGGCTGAATGGCTACACCTTC
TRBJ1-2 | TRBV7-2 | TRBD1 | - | CASSGTGTGRLRDYGYTF | TGTGCCAGCAGCGGAACCGGGACAGGGAGACTCCGTGACTATGGCTACACCTTC
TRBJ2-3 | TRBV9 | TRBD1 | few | CASSVRGTGTDTQYF | TGTGCCAGCAGCGTAAGGGGGACAGGCACAGATACGCAGTATTTT
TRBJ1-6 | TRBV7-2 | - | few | CASSPYNRLSSYNSPLHF | TGTGCCAGCAGTCCTTATAACAGGCTCAGCTCCTATAATTCACCCCTCCACTTT
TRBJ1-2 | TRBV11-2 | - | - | CASSFSVLNYGYTF | TGTGCCAGCAGCTTCAGCGTGCTTAACTATGGCTACACCTTC
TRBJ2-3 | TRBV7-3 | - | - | CASSPPGTDTQYF | TGTGCCAGCAGCCCTCCGGGCACAGATACGCAGTATTTT
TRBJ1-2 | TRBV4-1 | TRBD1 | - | CASSQTGGLPNYGYTF | TGCGCCAGCAGCCAGACAGGGGGGTTGCCTAACTATGGCTACACCTTC
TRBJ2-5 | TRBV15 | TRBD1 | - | CATSPRTGQETQYF | TGTGCCACCAGCCCCCGGACAGGGCAAGAGACCCAGTACTTC